This T cell receptor (beta chain) emerged from a study of memory CD4+ T cells and cytomegalovirus serostatus. Some clones are missing from TCRdb's copy, which holds only in-frame ones; the method was immunoSEQ multiplex PCR. The sample holds under 55,000 clones, around 81% seen once. The sort gate was single viable CD3+CD4+CD8-CD45RO+ cells for memory CD4+ T cells. CD4+ T cells were isolated by positive magnetic selection. This clone has only a few counts. Trimming at V came to 6 bases and at J to 3 bases, leaving 5 bases not matched to a gene. The CDR3 is made up of 14 amino acids. The germline gives CDR1 ENHRY, CDR2 SYGVKD.

The specimen sequenced was memory CD4+ T cells from blood. This TCR derives from an adult in good health and CMV-seronegative. The chain combines TRBV10-3 with TRBJ1-5; 7 bases map to TRBD1. The CDR3 sequence: CAIRDGQANQPQHF. Written as DNA, the CDR3 is TGTGCCATCAGGGATGGACAGGCCAATCAGCCCCAGCATTTT.